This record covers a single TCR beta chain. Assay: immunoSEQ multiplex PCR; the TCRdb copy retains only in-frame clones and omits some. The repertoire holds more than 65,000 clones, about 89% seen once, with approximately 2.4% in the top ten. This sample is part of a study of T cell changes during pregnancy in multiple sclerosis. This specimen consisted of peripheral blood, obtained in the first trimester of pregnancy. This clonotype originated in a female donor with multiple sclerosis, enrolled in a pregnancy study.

CDR3 amino acids: CASRKGLAGGGITYEQYF. Written as DNA, the CDR3 is TGTGCCAGCAGGAAGGGACTAGCGGGAGGAGGGATAACCTACGAGCAGTACTTC. The J gene is TRBJ2-7, the V gene TRBV27, with 15 positions matching TRBD2. This CDR3 has 18 amino acids. Germline V gene sequence: CDR1 MNHEY, CDR2 SMNVEV (reference sequence). The trim removed 6 bases at V and 2 bases at J, leaving 11 bases unmatched.